This T cell receptor beta chain was retrieved from a study of blood T cells in healthy people across ages. This clonotype was recorded at least ten times. Its specificity is unknown. The junction shows a germline mismatch at one end, possibly a read error. CDR3 size: 15 residues. Study outcomes and limitations: Roughly linear declines in TCR beta diversity per million T cells occurred with age.

Peripheral blood was drawn, around 9.5 milliliters per donor. It was with a sample-barcoded 5' primer and a J-beta primer mix that a second PCR of about 7 to 12 cycles was run. A template-switch adaptor that had 12 random nucleotides put a tag on each cDNA molecule. Using its own MiXCR run on the 5' RACE reads, TCRdb lists one record per CDR3 protein. The table lists approximately 730,000 distinct CDR3 sequences, 40% to 65% of them singletons. Material for sequencing was blood. The sequence was collected from a man older than 75 in good health. The chain joins TRBV12-3 or TRBV12-4 to TRBJ2-7; TRBD2 matches 11 bases. The CDR3 nucleotides read TGTGCCAGCAGCTTAGCGGGAGGGAGCTCCTACGAGCAGTACTTC. Amino acid sequence: CASSLAGGSSYEQYF.